A selection of T cell receptor beta chains follows, all from one sample in a study of blood T cell repertoires in COVID-19. Sequencing was performed with immunoSEQ multiplex PCR; in TCRdb, only in-frame clones are kept and a portion is missing. This repertoire shows some 64,000 clones, approximately 88% found once; its top ten account for about 15%. The source material was peripheral blood. Receptors originate from a man aged 55 to 69 with COVID-19, enrolled during active disease. CDR3s include the opening cysteine and the closing phenylalanine or tryptophan. A D gene is named only where the DNA matches it firmly. The listing skips clone size in some rows; elsewhere it reads once, few, many or a size class.

V gene	CDR3 length	D gene	J gene	clone size	CDR3 protein	CDR3 DNA
TRBV4-2	15	TRBD2	TRBJ2-5	-	CASTTSGQYQETQYF	TGTGCCAGCACCACTAGCGGACAGTACCAAGAGACCCAGTACTTC
TRBV12-5	14	TRBD1	TRBJ1-2	once	CASGVTGGFYGYTF	TGTGCTAGTGGGGTAACAGGGGGCTTTTATGGCTACACCTTC
TRBV3-1/TRBV3-2	16	-	TRBJ1-2	-	CASGAAGWGANYGYTF	TGTGCCAGCGGCGCAGCGGGGTGGGGTGCTAACTATGGCTACACCTTC
TRBV24-1	13	-	TRBJ2-7	-	CATEDKTPYEQYF	TGTGCCACCGAGGACAAAACCCCCTACGAGCAGTACTTC
TRBV3-1/TRBV3-2	17	-	TRBJ2-6	-	CASSQESPGTGANVLTF	TGTGCCAGCAGCCAAGAATCTCCAGGTACTGGGGCCAACGTCCTGACTTTC
TRBV7-9	16	TRBD2	TRBJ2-2	-	CASSSLAGGPAGELFF	TGTGCCAGCAGCTCGCTAGCGGGAGGGCCGGCCGGGGAGCTGTTTTTT
TRBV9	15	TRBD2	TRBJ2-7	-	CASSAGLASTYEQYF	TGTGCCAGCAGCGCCGGACTAGCGAGTACCTACGAGCAGTACTTC
TRBV9	15	TRBD1	TRBJ2-3	-	CAASRGPQGTDTQYF	TGTGCCGCCAGCAGGGGGCCCCAGGGCACAGATACGCAGTATTTT
TRBV5-1	14	-	TRBJ2-4	-	CASSLGGGENIQYF	TGCGCCAGCAGCTTGGGTGGAGGAGAAAACATTCAGTACTTC
TRBV7-6	15	-	TRBJ1-6	-	CASSLSGSDNSPLHF	TGTGCCAGCAGCTTATCGGGGTCAGATAATTCACCCCTCCACTTT
TRBV2	14	-	TRBJ1-5	-	CASSPYGRNQPQHF	TGTGCCAGCAGCCCCTACGGGAGGAATCAGCCCCAGCATTTT
TRBV3-1/TRBV3-2	13	-	TRBJ1-5	-	CASSQDQNQPQHF	TGTGCCAGCAGCCAAGATCAGAATCAGCCCCAGCATTTT
TRBV18	18	TRBD2	TRBJ2-2	-	CASSPPYPGLAATGELFF	TGTGCCAGCTCACCACCGTACCCGGGACTAGCGGCCACCGGGGAGCTGTTTTTT
TRBV2	13	TRBD1	TRBJ2-7	-	CASQELGQGASIF	TGTGCCAGTCAAGAACTGGGACAGGGGGCGTCGATCTTC
TRBV2	14	TRBD2	TRBJ2-2	-	CASRGTSSTGELFF	TGTGCCAGCAGGGGGACTAGCTCCACCGGGGAGCTGTTTTTT
TRBV2	13	TRBD2	TRBJ2-5	-	CASTSGYQETQYF	TGTGCCAGCACTAGCGGTTACCAAGAGACCCAGTACTTC
TRBV6-5	15	-	TRBJ1-4	-	CASKPRRDMGEKLFF	TGTGCCAGCAAACCCCGCCGGGACATGGGCGAAAAACTGTTTTTT
TRBV25-1	17	TRBD1	TRBJ1-4	-	CASSDPRRGRSNEKLFF	TGTGCCAGCAGTGACCCTAGGAGGGGGCGTTCTAATGAAAAACTGTTTTTT
TRBV10-3	17	-	TRBJ2-3	-	CAISEARGVAGTDTQYF	TGTGCCATCAGTGAGGCTAGGGGTGTAGCGGGCACAGATACGCAGTATTTT
TRBV9	15	TRBD2	TRBJ2-1	-	CASSVGLAGANEQFF	TGTGCCAGCAGCGTAGGCCTAGCGGGAGCCAATGAGCAGTTCTTC
TRBV10-3	13	TRBD2	TRBJ2-5	few	CAIRLAGEETQYF	TGTGCCATCAGACTAGCGGGGGAGGAGACCCAGTACTTC
TRBV5-1	18	TRBD2	TRBJ2-3	-	CASSLGLAGPTGTDTQYF	TGCGCCAGCAGCTTGGGACTAGCGGGTCCCACGGGGACAGATACGCAGTATTTT
TRBV3-1/TRBV3-2	13	-	TRBJ2-7	few	CASSQDRRPGQYF	TGTGCCAGCAGCCAAGATCGGCGGCCCGGGCAGTACTTC
TRBV5-1	14	TRBD2	TRBJ2-1	-	CASSLGERGREQFF	TGCGCCAGCAGCTTGGGGGAGCGGGGCCGTGAGCAGTTCTTC
TRBV19	16	-	TRBJ2-2	few	CASHRRDGSNTGELFF	TGTGCCAGCCACCGGAGGGACGGGAGTAACACCGGGGAGCTGTTTTTT
TRBV5-1	15	TRBD1	TRBJ2-7	-	CASSPDPGQGSEQYF	TGCGCCAGCAGCCCGGACCCGGGACAGGGGTCCGAGCAGTACTTC
TRBV12-3/TRBV12-4	12	-	TRBJ1-6	-	CASTTGQSPLHF	TGTGCCAGCACTACAGGGCAGTCACCCCTCCACTTT
TRBV12-3/TRBV12-4	13	TRBD1	TRBJ1-1	-	CASSLAGTGKAFF	TGTGCCAGCAGTTTAGCGGGGACAGGCAAAGCTTTCTTT
TRBV19	16	TRBD1	TRBJ2-3	-	CASSRLIQGTTDTQYF	TGTGCCAGTAGTCGTCTAATACAGGGGACCACAGATACGCAGTATTTT
TRBV5-5	16	-	TRBJ1-5	-	CASSRTGVNSNQPQHF	TGTGCCAGCAGCAGAACCGGGGTAAATAGCAATCAGCCCCAGCATTTT
TRBV7-3	15	-	TRBJ2-3	-	CASSLLAGTTDTQYF	TGTGCCAGCAGCTTACTGGCGGGGACCACAGATACGCAGTATTTT
TRBV12-3/TRBV12-4	11	-	TRBJ2-1	-	CASKGYNEQFF	TGTGCCAGCAAGGGGTACAATGAGCAGTTCTTC
TRBV6-4	13	-	TRBJ1-2	-	CASSDPRGRGYTF	TGTGCCAGCAGTGACCCCAGGGGAAGAGGCTACACCTTC
TRBV19	14	-	TRBJ1-2	-	CASSISSGNYGYTF	TGTGCCAGTAGTATAAGCTCAGGGAACTATGGCTACACCTTC
TRBV2	12	TRBD1	TRBJ2-7	-	CASSTGGAEQYF	TGTGCCAGCAGCACAGGGGGCGCAGAGCAGTACTTC
TRBV10-1	15	TRBD1	TRBJ2-7	-	CASSEGGQESYEQYF	TGCGCCAGCAGTGAGGGAGGACAGGAGAGCTACGAGCAGTACTTC
TRBV5-4	17	TRBD2	TRBJ2-5	few	CASSLLGLADWKETQYF	TGTGCCAGCAGCTTGCTGGGACTAGCGGATTGGAAAGAGACCCAGTACTTC
TRBV19	18	TRBD2	TRBJ2-1	few	CASSISIFKRGGYNEQFF	TGTGCCAGTAGTATCAGTATTTTTAAGCGGGGGGGCTACAATGAGCAGTTCTTC
TRBV24-1	14	TRBD1	TRBJ2-2	few	CATMVTGGAGELFF	TGTGCCACCATGGTGACAGGGGGTGCCGGGGAGCTGTTTTTT
TRBV9	15	-	TRBJ2-1	-	CASSGDYRNYNEQFF	TGTGCCAGCAGCGGCGACTACCGAAACTACAATGAGCAGTTCTTC
TRBV4-2	15	-	TRBJ2-1	-	CASSRGTGTYNEQFF	TGTGCCAGCAGCCGGGGTACAGGGACCTACAATGAGCAGTTCTTC
TRBV9	16	-	TRBJ2-1	-	CASSGIKLGLIHEQFF	TGTGCCAGCAGCGGGATCAAACTCGGACTAATCCATGAGCAGTTCTTC
TRBV7-6	13	TRBD1	TRBJ2-4	-	CASSLGQQNIQYF	TGTGCCAGCAGCTTGGGACAGCAAAACATTCAGTACTTC
TRBV11-2	13	-	TRBJ1-5	-	CASSFLENQPQHF	TGTGCCAGCAGCTTTTTGGAGAATCAGCCCCAGCATTTT
TRBV19	14	-	TRBJ2-2	-	CASTPLARTGELFF	TGTGCCAGTACCCCACTAGCCAGGACCGGGGAGCTGTTTTTT
TRBV7-3	15	-	TRBJ2-2	-	CASSLLGVEGWELFF	TGTGCCAGCAGCTTACTAGGAGTGGAGGGCTGGGAGCTGTTTTTT
TRBV3-1/TRBV3-2	13	-	TRBJ2-5	-	CASSQGGEETQYF	TGTGCCAGCAGCCAAGGAGGAGAGGAGACCCAGTACTTC
TRBV7-2	15	TRBD1	TRBJ2-5	few	CASTWPGQGAETQYF	TGTGCCAGCACCTGGCCGGGACAGGGGGCGGAGACCCAGTACTTC
TRBV6-4	17	TRBD2	TRBJ2-1	-	CASSATGTSGIGAEQFF	TGTGCCAGCAGCGCCACCGGGACTAGCGGGATTGGTGCTGAGCAGTTCTTC
TRBV11-2	14	TRBD2	TRBJ2-1	-	CASSDTSGSNEQFF	TGTGCCAGCAGCGACACTAGCGGGAGCAATGAGCAGTTCTTC
TRBV7-3	16	-	TRBJ1-3	-	CASSLNDGKTGSTIYF	TGTGCCAGCAGCTTAAACGACGGCAAAACAGGCAGCACCATATATTTT
TRBV5-1	13	-	TRBJ1-2	-	CASRREAGYGYTF	TGCGCCAGCCGCAGGGAGGCTGGTTATGGCTACACCTTC
TRBV18	14	-	TRBJ1-4	-	CASSLAQAGEKLFF	TGTGCCAGCTCACTTGCCCAGGCGGGTGAAAAACTGTTTTTT
TRBV6-5	14	TRBD1	TRBJ1-6	-	CASSPGQGASPLHF	TGTGCCAGCAGCCCGGGACAGGGGGCTTCTCCCCTCCACTTT
TRBV28	17	-	TRBJ1-3	-	CASSLTPGSGSGNTIYF	TGTGCCAGCAGTTTAACGCCCGGGTCGGGATCTGGAAACACCATATATTTT
TRBV12-5	17	TRBD2	TRBJ2-2	-	CASGLYLQEVVAGQLFF	TGTGCTAGTGGTTTGTACTTGCAGGAGGTCGTAGCGGGACAGCTGTTTTTT
TRBV3-1/TRBV3-2	17	-	TRBJ2-6	-	CASSRGGFLAGANVLTF	TGTGCCAGCAGCCGTGGGGGGTTTCTGGCTGGGGCCAACGTCCTGACTTTC
TRBV12-3/TRBV12-4	13	TRBD2	TRBJ2-1	-	CASGLAGVPEQFF	TGTGCCAGCGGACTAGCGGGAGTCCCTGAGCAGTTCTTC
TRBV19	17	TRBD2	TRBJ2-3	-	CASSQILGGARTDTQYF	TGTGCCAGTAGTCAGATCTTGGGAGGGGCACGCACAGATACGCAGTATTTT